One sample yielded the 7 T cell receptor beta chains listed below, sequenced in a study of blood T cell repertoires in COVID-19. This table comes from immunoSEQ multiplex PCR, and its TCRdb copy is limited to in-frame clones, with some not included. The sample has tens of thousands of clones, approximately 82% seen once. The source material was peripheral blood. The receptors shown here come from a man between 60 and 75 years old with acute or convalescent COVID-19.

The CDR3 region is CASSPQGTFDQPQHF. Here the CDR3 DNA reads TGTGCCAGCAGCCCACAGGGAACGTTCGATCAGCCCCAGCATTTT. The rearrangement uses TRBV28 and TRBJ1-5, with a possible D match to TRBD1 (6 bases). CDR3 length: 15 residues. Trimming removed 6 bases from V and 5 bases from J, with 17 bases in between. The germline V gene has CDR1 MDHEN and CDR2 SYDVKM.

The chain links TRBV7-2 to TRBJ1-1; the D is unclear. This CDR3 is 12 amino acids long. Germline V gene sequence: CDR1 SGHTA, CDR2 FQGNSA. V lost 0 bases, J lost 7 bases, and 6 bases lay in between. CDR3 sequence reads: CASSLARGEAFF. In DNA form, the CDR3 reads TGTGCCAGCAGCTTAGCGCGGGGTGAAGCTTTCTTT.

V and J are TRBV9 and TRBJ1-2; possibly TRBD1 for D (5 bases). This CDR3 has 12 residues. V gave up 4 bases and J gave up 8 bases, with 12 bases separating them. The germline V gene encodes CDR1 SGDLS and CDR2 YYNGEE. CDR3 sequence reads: CASSKGKTGYTF. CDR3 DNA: TGTGCCAGCAGCAAGGGGAAAACGGGCTACACCTTC. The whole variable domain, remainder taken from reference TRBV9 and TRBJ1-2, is DSGVTQTPKHLITATGQRVTLRCSPRSGDLSVYWYQQSLDQGLQFLIQYYNGEERAKGNILERFSAQQFPDLHSELNLSSLELGDSALYFCASSKGKTGYTFGSGTRLTVV.

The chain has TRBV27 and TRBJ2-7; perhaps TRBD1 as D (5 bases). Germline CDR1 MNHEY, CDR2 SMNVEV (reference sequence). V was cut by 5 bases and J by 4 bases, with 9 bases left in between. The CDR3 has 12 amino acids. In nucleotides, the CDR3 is TGTGCCAGCAGTACCCAGGGATACGAGCAGTACTTC. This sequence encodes CASSTQGYEQYF.

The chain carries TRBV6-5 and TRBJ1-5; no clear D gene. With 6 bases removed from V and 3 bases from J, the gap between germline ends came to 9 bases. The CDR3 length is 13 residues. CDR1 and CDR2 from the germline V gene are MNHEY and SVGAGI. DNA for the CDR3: TGTGCCAGCAGACGGGATCCCAATCAGCCCCAGCATTTT. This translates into CASRRDPNQPQHF.

CDR3 nucleotides: TGCGCCAGCAGCTTAACAGCTACTCCGAACACCGGGGAGCTGTTTTTT. It specifies CASSLTATPNTGELFF. V and J are TRBV5-1 and TRBJ2-2, with D uncertain. With 2 bases removed from V and 0 bases from J, the gap between germline ends came to 11 bases. This CDR3 is built from 16 residues. CDR1 and CDR2 (germline): SGHRS, YFSETQ.

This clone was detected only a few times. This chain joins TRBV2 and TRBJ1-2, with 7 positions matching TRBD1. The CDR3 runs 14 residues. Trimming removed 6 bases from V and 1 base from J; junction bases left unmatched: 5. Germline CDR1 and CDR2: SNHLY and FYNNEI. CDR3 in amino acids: CASRRQGLNYGYTF. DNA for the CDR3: TGTGCCAGCAGGCGACAGGGTCTTAACTATGGCTACACCTTC.